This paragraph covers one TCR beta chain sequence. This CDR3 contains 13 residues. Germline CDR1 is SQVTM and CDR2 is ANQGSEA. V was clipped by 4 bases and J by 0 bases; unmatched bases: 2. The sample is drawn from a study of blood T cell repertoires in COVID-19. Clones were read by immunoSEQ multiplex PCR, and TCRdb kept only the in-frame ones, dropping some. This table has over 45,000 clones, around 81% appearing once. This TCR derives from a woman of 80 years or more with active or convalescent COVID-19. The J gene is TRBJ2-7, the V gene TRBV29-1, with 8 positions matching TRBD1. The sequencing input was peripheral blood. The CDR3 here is CSVGDRSSYEQYF. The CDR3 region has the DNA TGCAGCGTTGGGGACAGGTCCTCCTACGAGCAGTACTTC.